The subject of this entry is one TCR beta chain. CDR1 is ENHRY and CDR2 is SYGVKD in the germline V gene. V shed 4 bases and J shed 5 bases, with 11 bases lying between them. CDR3 size: 13 residues. The whole isolated RNA underwent reverse transcription, so sequencing captured expressed TCRB transcripts. The table came from immunoSEQ multiplex PCR; TCRdb's copy has only in-frame clones and leaves some out. The data contain 680,000 or so clones, roughly a sixth of them singletons. This entry belongs to a study of beta chain features in type 1 diabetes. This sequence was found in a man between 18 and 35 years old in good health. This chain joins TRBV10-3 and TRBJ2-5, with a weak D call TRBD2 (5 bases). The sample consisted of naive CD4+ T cells from blood. CDR3 residues: CAISGEPGETQYF. Written as DNA, the CDR3 is TGTGCCATCAGTGGAGAGCCGGGGGAGACCCAGTACTTC.